Following are 7 T cell receptor beta chains from one sample sequenced in a study of cytomegalovirus exposure and HLA in healthy donors. PCR involved 60 Vbeta and 13 Jbeta primers. The protocol was immunoSEQ multiplex PCR, while the TCRdb copy is restricted to in-frame clones and leaves out a portion. The sample has over 100,000 clones, more than 65% seen once. Sequencing was performed on PBMCs. The receptors originated from a male donor in good health and CMV-seropositive.

This rearrangement joins TRBV2 to TRBJ2-7; maybe TRBD1 (6 bases). The CDR3 is 15 amino acids. The V and J ends lost 9 bases and 3 bases respectively, with 21 bases between them. Germline V gene sequence: CDR1 SNHLY, CDR2 FYNNEI. CDR3 residues: CARRNLVTQGYEQYF. The DNA for the CDR3 is TGTGCCAGGAGAAATTTAGTGACACAGGGCTACGAGCAGTACTTC.

The V call is TRBV5-4, the J call TRBJ2-7, with TRBD2 matching 8 bases. The germline V gene has CDR1 SGHNT and CDR2 YYREEE (reference sequence). The CDR3 loop spans 14 amino acids. V trimming: 1 base; J trimming: 7 bases; junction bases outside the gene matches: 7. CDR3 in DNA: TGTGCCAGCAGCTTGCGGGAGGGCCTCGGAGAGCAGTACTTC. Amino acid sequence: CASSLREGLGEQYF.

The chain employs TRBV29-1 and TRBJ2-7, with 7 bases that match TRBD1. The CDR3 is made up of 14 amino acids. Trimming took 4 bases from V and 4 from J; bases not matched to a gene: 10. The germline CDR1 and CDR2 sequences are SQVTM and ANQGSEA. The DNA for the CDR3 is TGCAGCGTTGCTGGACAGGTCGAATTTTACGAGCAGTACTTC. Encoded protein: CSVAGQVEFYEQYF.

This chain joins TRBV5-1 and TRBJ2-7; D is possibly TRBD2 (5 bases). Germline CDR1 reads SGHRS; CDR2 reads YFSETQ. CDR3 length equals 13 residues. Trimming took off 3 bases at V and 5 bases at J, with 12 bases between the two ends. The DNA for the CDR3 is TGCGCCAGCAGCTCCCTAATGGGAGACGAGCAGTACTTC. Protein sequence: CASSSLMGDEQYF.

A remark on this clone: Mismatch with germline at one junction end may stem from a read error. The gene calls are TRBV19 and TRBJ1-5; D is uncertain. Per germline, CDR1 LNHDA and CDR2 SQIVND (reference sequence). CDR3 length: 18 residues. The CDR3 DNA reads as TGTGCCAGTCGTAGGATTAGTACGAGAGCTATTAGCAATCAGCCCCCGCATTTT. The encoded protein is CASRRISTRAISNQPPHF. Combining the CDR3 with reference TRBV19 and TRBJ1-5 gives the whole variable domain DGGITQSPKYLFRKEGQNVTLSCEQNLNHDAMYWYRQDPGQGLRLIYYSQIVNDFQKGDIAEGYSVSREKKESFPLTVTSAQKNPTAFYLCASRRISTRAISNQPPHFGDGTRLSIL.

The CDR3: CASSSPRTVHNEQFF. CDR3 coding DNA: TGTGCCAGCAGTTCCCCCCGGACAGTCCACAATGAGCAGTTCTTC. The genes are TRBV27 and TRBJ2-1, with D possibly being TRBD1 (6 bases). The CDR3 consists of 15 residues. V was trimmed by 4 bases and J by 5 bases, leaving 15 bases between them. Germline CDR1 is MNHEY and CDR2 is SMNVEV (reference sequence).

The rearrangement links TRBV28 to TRBJ2-1, with 8 bases aligning to TRBD2. Germline assignment: CDR1 MDHEN and CDR2 SYDVKM. CDR3 size: 15 residues. The V and J ends lost 2 bases and 4 bases, in that order; junction bases with no gene match: 4. The CDR3 reads CASSLPGGGYNEQFF. CDR3 DNA sequence: TGTGCCAGCAGTTTACCGGGGGGGGGATACAATGAGCAGTTCTTC. The whole variable domain, remainder taken from reference TRBV28 and TRBJ2-1, is DVKVTQSSRYLVKRTGEKVFLECVQDMDHENMFWYRQDPGLGLRLIYFSYDVKMKEKGDIPEGYSVSREKKERFSLILESASTNQTSMYLCASSLPGGGYNEQFFGPGTRLTVL.